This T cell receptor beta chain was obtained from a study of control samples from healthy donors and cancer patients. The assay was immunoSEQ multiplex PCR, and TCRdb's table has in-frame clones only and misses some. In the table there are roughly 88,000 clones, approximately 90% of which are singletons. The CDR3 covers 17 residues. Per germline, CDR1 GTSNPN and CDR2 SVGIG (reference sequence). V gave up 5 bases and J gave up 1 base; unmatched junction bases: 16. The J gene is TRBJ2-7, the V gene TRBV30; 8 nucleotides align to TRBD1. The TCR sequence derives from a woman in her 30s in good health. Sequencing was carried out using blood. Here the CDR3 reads CAWGTQPLRDRSYEQYF. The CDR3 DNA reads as TGTGCCTGGGGGACCCAGCCTCTCCGGGACAGGTCCTACGAGCAGTACTTC.